Below are 5 T cell receptor beta chains sequenced from a single sample in a study of T-cell memory formation after mild COVID-19. TCRdb called the 5' RACE reads again in MiXCR, with one record for every CDR3 protein. The sample consists of around 300,000 distinct CDR3 sequences, just under 20% of them appearing once. The sequencing input was PBMCs or a T cell subset sorted from them (not recorded which). These receptors all stem from a man aged 18 to 35 who had mild COVID-19 (a few samples of this study predate the infection). Cell type and time point are not known.

This clonotype has only a few counts. This chain joins TRBV7-2 and TRBJ2-5; unclear D gene. The CDR3 totals 11 residues. V was trimmed by 1 base and J by 7 bases, leaving 4 bases between them. Germline V CDR1 and CDR2: SGHTA, FQGNSA. For the CDR3, the DNA is TGTGCCAGCAGCTTAGGGAGGACCCAGTACTTC. Its translation is CASSLGRTQYF.

The chain carries TRBV5-6 and TRBJ2-3, with D perhaps TRBD1 or TRBD2 (5 bases each). CDR1 is SGHDT and CDR2 is YYEEEE in the germline V gene. V was trimmed by 6 bases and J by 4 bases, leaving 12 bases between them. This CDR3 region has 13 residues. CDR3 in DNA: TGTGCCAGCATCCCTCTGGGGGCAGATACGCAGTATTTT. Translating gives CASIPLGADTQYF.

The chain couples TRBV11-2 to TRBJ1-6; D remains ambiguous. The CDR3 runs to 14 residues. Trimming removed 3 bases at V and 10 bases at J, with 13 bases between. The germline CDR1 and CDR2 sequences are SGHAT and FQNNGV. The chain's CDR3 is CASSFNPASSPLHF. CDR3 in DNA: TGTGCCAGCAGCTTTAATCCGGCCAGCTCACCCCTCCACTTT.

This chain uses TRBV20-1 with TRBJ1-5; D not certain. The CDR3 runs to 15 residues. In germline, CDR1 is DFQATT, CDR2 SNEGSKA (reference sequence). V lost 5 bases and J 2 bases, leaving 16 bases between the germline ends. CDR3 sequence reads: CSAGLGGVGNQPQHF. The CDR3 nucleotides are TGCAGTGCTGGATTAGGTGGCGTGGGCAATCAGCCCCAGCATTTT.

This clonotype was observed a handful of times. The chain couples TRBV7-2 to TRBJ2-2, with 7 bases matching TRBD2. CDR1 and CDR2 from the germline V gene are SGHTA and FQGNSA. The CDR3 has 16 residues. J lost 2 bases, V lost 3 bases, and 6 bases had no gene match. The CDR3 DNA sequence: TGTGCCAGCAGCTTTTTTAGCGGGTTTAACACCGGGGAGCTGTTTTTT. Residues: CASSFFSGFNTGELFF.